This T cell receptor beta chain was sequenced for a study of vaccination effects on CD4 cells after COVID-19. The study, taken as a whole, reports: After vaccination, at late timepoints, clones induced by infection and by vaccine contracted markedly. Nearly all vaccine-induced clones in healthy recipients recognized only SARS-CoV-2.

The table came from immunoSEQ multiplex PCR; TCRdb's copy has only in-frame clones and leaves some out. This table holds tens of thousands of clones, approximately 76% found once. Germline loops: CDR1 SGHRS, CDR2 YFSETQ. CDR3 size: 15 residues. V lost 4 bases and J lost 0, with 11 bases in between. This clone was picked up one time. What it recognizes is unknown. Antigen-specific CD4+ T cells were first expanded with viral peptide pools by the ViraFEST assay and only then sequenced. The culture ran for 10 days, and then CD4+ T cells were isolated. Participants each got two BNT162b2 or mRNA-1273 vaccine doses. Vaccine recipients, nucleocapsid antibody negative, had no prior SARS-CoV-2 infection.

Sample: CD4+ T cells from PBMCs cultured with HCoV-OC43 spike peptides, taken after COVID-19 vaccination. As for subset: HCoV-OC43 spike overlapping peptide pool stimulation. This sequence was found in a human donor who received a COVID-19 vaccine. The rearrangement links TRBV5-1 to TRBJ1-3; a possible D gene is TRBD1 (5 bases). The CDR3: CASSLGGGSGNTIYF. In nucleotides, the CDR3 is TGCGCCAGCAGCCTCGGGGGGGGCTCTGGAAACACCATATATTTT.